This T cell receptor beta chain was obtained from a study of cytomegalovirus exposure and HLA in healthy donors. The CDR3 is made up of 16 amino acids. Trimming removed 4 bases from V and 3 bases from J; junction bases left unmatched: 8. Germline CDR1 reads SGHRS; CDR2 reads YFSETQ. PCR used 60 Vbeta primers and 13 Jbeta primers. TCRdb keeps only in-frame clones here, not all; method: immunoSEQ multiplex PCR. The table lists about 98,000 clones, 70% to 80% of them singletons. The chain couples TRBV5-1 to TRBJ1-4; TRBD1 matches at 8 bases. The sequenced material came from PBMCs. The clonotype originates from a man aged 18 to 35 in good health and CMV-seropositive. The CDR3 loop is CASSTHDRGPNEKLFF. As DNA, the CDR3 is TGCGCCAGCAGCACCCACGACAGGGGACCTAATGAAAAACTGTTTTTT. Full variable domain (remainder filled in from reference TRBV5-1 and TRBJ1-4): KAGVTQTPRYLIKTRGQQVTLSCSPISGHRSVSWYQQTPGQGLQFLFEYFSETQRNKGNFPGRFSGRQFSNSRSEMNVSTLELGDSALYLCASSTHDRGPNEKLFFGSGTQLSVL.